Shown below are 21 T cell receptor beta chains from a single sample sequenced in a study of blood T cells in healthy people across ages. The second PCR ran roughly 6 to 11 cycles with a sample-barcoded 5' primer and J-beta primers. TCRdb itself ran the 5' RACE reads through MiXCR, one entry per CDR3 protein. The sample includes over 600,000 distinct CDR3 sequences, around 21% of them seen just once. The specimen was blood. These TCRs come from a man in his 70s in good health.

This clonotype has just a few counts. Possible read error: a much larger clone is one base away. The genes are TRBV12-3 or TRBV12-4 and TRBJ2-6; D remains unclear. CDR3 size: 16 residues. V lost 1 base, J lost 1 base, and 8 bases lay in between. The CDR3 region has the DNA TGTGCCAGCAGTTTAGATTTCAGGTCTGGGGCCAACGTCCTGACTTTC. It is translated as CASSLDFRSGANVLTF.

This clonotype has just a few counts. The chain employs TRBV20-1 and TRBJ1-3; D is ambiguous. Germline V gene lookup returns CDR1 DFQATT and CDR2 SNEGSKA (reference sequence). The CDR3 extends over 14 amino acids. V was pared by 5 bases and J by 1 base, with 12 bases between. The CDR3 DNA reads TGCAGTGCTCCACTCGCCAGTTCTGGAAACACCATATATTTT. Amino acids: CSAPLASSGNTIYF.

This rearrangement joins TRBV5-7 to TRBJ2-1; 7 bases agree with TRBD1. TRBV5-7 is designated an ORF whose function remains uncertain. The CDR3 has 17 residues. J lost 0 bases, V lost 4 bases, and 10 bases had no gene match. The CDR3 sequence is CASSGRDSSFSYNEQFF. CDR3 nucleotides: TGTGCCAGCAGCGGCCGGGACAGCTCCTTCTCCTACAATGAGCAGTTCTTC.

This clonotype has only a few counts. The chain carries TRBV4-3 and TRBJ2-2; D call uncertain. The CDR3 loop spans 14 amino acids. CDR1 and CDR2 from the germline V gene are LGHNA and YSLEER. Trimming took off 0 bases at V and 6 bases at J, with 8 bases between the two ends. This CDR3 is CASSQDMTPGELFF. CDR3 DNA: TGCGCCAGCAGCCAAGATATGACCCCCGGGGAGCTGTTTTTT.

This clonotype was observed a handful of times. This sequence joins TRBV19 and TRBJ2-5, with a tentative D call TRBD2 (5 bases). The DNA end is a closer match to TRBJ2-1, so the J assignment may be wrong. Germline loops: CDR1 LNHDA, CDR2 SQIVND (reference sequence). The CDR3 is 15 residues long. The CDR3: CASTEGFGSHNEQFF. The CDR3 bases are TGTGCCAGTACCGAGGGATTTGGGTCTCACAATGAGCAGTTCTTC.

In the case of this clonotype: Germline is not matched at one junction end, which may reflect a read error. The chain couples TRBV7-3 to TRBJ2-5; D perhaps matches TRBD2 (5 bases). The CDR3 is made up of 16 amino acids. Germline values: CDR1 SGHTA, CDR2 FQGTGA. In DNA, the CDR3 is TGTGCCAGCAGCTTAAACAGCGGTGTGATGCAAGGGACCCAGTACTTC. Translating gives CASSLNSGVMQGTQYF.

In regard to this clonotype: At one boundary the junction diverges from the germline segment, which might be a read error. V usage is TRBV4-3 and J usage is TRBJ2-7; 11 bases align to TRBD2. Germline V gene lookup returns CDR1 LGHNA and CDR2 YSLEER. This CDR3 contains 15 residues. The DNA for the CDR3 is TGCGCCAACAGCCAAGGGACTAGCGGTTCCTACGAGCAGTACTTC. It encodes CANSQGTSGSYEQYF.

In this sample, this clonotype turned up a few times. V gene TRBV4-3 combines with J gene TRBJ2-2, with 13 bases lining up with TRBD2. The CDR3 has 18 residues. Germline lookup yields CDR1 LGHNA and CDR2 YSLEER. J lost 0 bases, V lost 4 bases, and 5 bases had no gene match. The CDR3 sequence is CASSRRLAGGPNTGELFF. CDR3 bases: TGCGCCAGCAGCCGCCGACTAGCGGGAGGACCGAACACCGGGGAGCTGTTTTTT.

The CDR3 spells CSARDAQRESGTQYF. CDR3 coding DNA: TGCAGTGCTAGAGATGCCCAGCGGGAGTCAGGTACGCAGTATTTT. The chain employs TRBV20-1 and TRBJ2-3; 8 bases map to TRBD2. Germline V gene data show CDR1 as DFQATT and CDR2 as SNEGSKA (reference sequence). The CDR3 is 15 residues long. V was pared by 0 bases and J by 8 bases, with 10 bases of the junction left unmatched.

This clonotype was seen more than once but under ten times. The chain couples TRBV19 to TRBJ2-5; 10 positions agree with TRBD2. The DNA end is a closer match to TRBJ2-1, so the J assignment may be wrong. This CDR3 spans 15 amino acids. CDR1 and CDR2 from the germline V gene are LNHDA and SQIVND (reference sequence). The CDR3 is CASNLAGASSNEQFF. Here the CDR3 DNA reads TGTGCCAGTAATCTAGCGGGAGCGTCGAGCAATGAGCAGTTCTTC.

There are a few counts of this clonotype. The chain has TRBV27 and TRBJ1-3, with 7 bases matching TRBD1. The CDR3 totals 15 residues. The V gene's germline CDR1 is MNHEY and CDR2 SMNVEV (reference sequence). With V trimmed by 3 bases and J by 3 bases, 5 bases remained unmatched. CDR3: CASSLERGLGNTIYF. The CDR3 nucleotides read TGTGCCAGCAGTTTGGAAAGGGGGCTTGGAAACACCATATATTTT.

The V gene is TRBV2, the J gene TRBJ2-5; unclear D gene. This CDR3 is 14 amino acids long. Trimming took 4 bases from V and 2 from J, leaving 11 bases between them. Germline V gene lookup returns CDR1 SNHLY and CDR2 FYNNEI. CDR3 region: CASSVGRFQETQYF. CDR3 nucleotide sequence: TGTGCCAGCAGTGTTGGACGGTTTCAAGAGACCCAGTACTTC.

This clonotype appeared many times. This chain uses TRBV27 with TRBJ2-1, with D perhaps TRBD2 (6 bases). V gave up 2 bases and J gave up 4 bases, with 12 bases separating them. Germline V CDR1 and CDR2: MNHEY, SMNVEV (reference sequence). The CDR3 spans 15 residues. CDR3 amino acids: CASSLTGTQYNEQFF. The CDR3 bases are TGTGCCAGCAGTTTAACCGGGACTCAATACAATGAGCAGTTCTTC.

The chain couples TRBV29-1 to TRBJ2-5, with 12 positions matching TRBD2. Gene TRBJ2-7 matches the end of the DNA better, so the J call may be wrong. The CDR3 sequence is 15 residues long. Germline V lookup: CDR1 SQVTM, CDR2 ANQGSEA. In DNA form, the CDR3 reads TGCAGCGTTGGTAGACTAGCGGGAGTTTCCTACGAGCAGTACTTC. Protein: CSVGRLAGVSYEQYF.

In this sample, this clonotype turned up a few times. Sequence at one end of the junction differs from germline and may be a read error. This rearrangement joins TRBV5-1 to TRBJ2-7; no firm D call. The germline gives CDR1 SGHRS, CDR2 YFSETQ. The length of the CDR3 is 13 residues. The CDR3 loop is CASSLDNPYGQYF. The CDR3 nucleotides are TGCGCCAGCAGCTTGGACAATCCCTACGGGCAGTACTTC.

This clonotype was seen a handful of times. The chain recombines TRBV9 with TRBJ1-6; D remains unclear. The CDR3 consists of 14 residues. CDR1 and CDR2 (germline): SGDLS, YYNGEE. The V and J ends lost 1 base and 4 bases respectively, with 6 bases between them. The CDR3 nucleotides read TGTGCCAGCAGCGTAACAGCTTATAATTCACCCCTCCACTTT. Amino acid sequence: CASSVTAYNSPLHF.

The chain uses TRBV20-1 and TRBJ2-1; TRBD1 agrees at 10 bases. With 4 bases clipped from V and 6 bases from J, the junction kept 9 bases outside the gene matches. Germline V gives CDR1 DFQATT, CDR2 SNEGSKA (reference sequence). The CDR3 sequence is 15 residues long. The CDR3 protein is CSAIVGQGSSNEQFF. The CDR3 DNA reads TGCAGTGCTATAGTGGGACAGGGGTCATCCAATGAGCAGTTCTTC.

About this clonotype itself: One end of the junction fails to match germline, which may point to a read error. CDR3 nucleotide sequence: TGCGCCAACAGCCAAGGGATTCAGGGTTACCAAGAGACCCAGTACTTC. Protein sequence: CANSQGIQGYQETQYF. The chain joins TRBV4-3 to TRBJ2-5, with D perhaps matching TRBD1 (5 bases). The CDR3 spans 16 residues. Germline CDR1 and CDR2: LGHNA and YSLEER.

This clonotype was picked up a small number of times. This chain joins TRBV7-2 and TRBJ1-5; D not certain. This CDR3 is built from 16 residues. The V and J ends lost 0 bases and 6 bases respectively, with 15 bases between them. The germline gives CDR1 SGHTA, CDR2 FQGNSA. The CDR3, as DNA: TGTGCCAGCAGCTTAGCGAAGGGAGCTGGGAGTCAGCCCCAGCATTTT. It translates to CASSLAKGAGSQPQHF. Filled out from reference TRBV7-2 and TRBJ1-5, the complete variable domain reads GAGVSQSPSNKVTEKGKDVELRCDPISGHTALYWYRQSLGQGLEFLIYFQGNSAPDKSGLPSDRFSAERTGGSVSTLTIQRTQQEDSAVYLCASSLAKGAGSQPQHFGDGTRLSIL.

As regards this clonotype: A much larger clone is a single base away; this may be a read error. The J gene is TRBJ2-3, the V gene TRBV12-3 or TRBV12-4; 7 bases are shared with TRBD1. CDR3 length equals 14 residues. The CDR3 loop is CASSLTGAVDAQYF. For the CDR3, the DNA is TGTGCCAGCAGTCTCACAGGGGCGGTAGATGCGCAGTATTTT.

Ten or more counts support this clonotype. CDR3 loop: CASSVRDRAYNEQFF. CDR3 bases: TGTGCCAGCAGCGTTCGGGACAGGGCCTACAATGAGCAGTTCTTC. The rearrangement links TRBV9 to TRBJ2-1, with 9 bases aligning to TRBD1. Germline CDR1 is SGDLS and CDR2 is YYNGEE. Losses at the gene ends were 2 bases for V and 2 bases for J; bases not matched to a gene: 2. This CDR3 has 15 amino acids.